The clone carrying this T cell receptor (beta chain) has more than one count but fewer than ten. Antigen: not known. Germline values: CDR1 DFQATT, CDR2 SNEGSKA (reference sequence). This CDR3 comprises 14 residues. The V end was cut by 6 bases, the J end by 3 bases, with 15 bases between. This sample was taken from a study of T-cell reconstitution after alpha-beta-depleted transplantation in children. Study-wide results and caveats: Some patients' high day-60 TCRbeta diversity was attributed to recipient cells surviving conditioning. Roughly two months post-transplant, alpha-beta T cells reportedly originated from several hundred graft clones that had expanded. Diversity and T-cell counts at one year after transplant derived mostly from new T cells.

Unique molecular identifiers were used to barcode this TCRbeta library. In TCRdb, the PCR reads were re-called with MiXCR into one record per CDR3 protein. The sample has hundreds of thousands of distinct CDR3 sequences; around a sixth are singletons. The sample in question was PBMCs, mostly from graft donor cells, obtained 360 days after TCRalphabeta/CD19-depleted stem cell transplant. The rearrangement uses TRBV20-1 and TRBJ1-5, with a possible D match to TRBD1 (5 bases). This TCR was sampled from a male patient under 10 years old who had a stem cell transplant for acute lymphoblastic leukemia, so the T cells may come from the graft donor. This CDR3 reads CSAQAQGHNQPQHF. In nucleotides, the CDR3 is TGCAGTGCCCAAGCGCAGGGTCACAATCAGCCCCAGCATTTT.